The rows below give T cell receptor beta chains drawn from one sample of a study of technical replicates of blood from several donors. The table came from immunoSEQ multiplex PCR; TCRdb's copy has only in-frame clones and leaves some out. This table holds tens of thousands of clones, 90% to 95% found once. Sequences were obtained from T cells isolated from PBMCs. The receptors come from a human donor in good health. Each CDR3 is given with its conserved first and last residue. D genes are given only for firm matches. Some rows mark clone size as missing; the rest say once, few, many or name a class of expanded clone.

CASSFRTEAEQFF	TGTGCCAGCAGCTTCCGGACGGAGGCGGAGCAGTTCTTC	.	.	TRBV5-6	TRBJ2-1
CASSLVAGAETQYF	TGCGCCAGCAGCTTGGTGGCAGGGGCAGAGACCCAGTACTTC	.	.	TRBV5-1	TRBJ2-5
CASSFPVGGGDYYEQYF	TGTGCCAGCAGCTTTCCCGTCGGGGGTGGGGACTACTACGAGCAGTACTTC	TRBD2	once	TRBV7-3	TRBJ2-7
CAITHDRGVTEAFF	TGTGCCATCACCCATGACAGGGGAGTCACTGAAGCTTTCTTT	TRBD1	.	TRBV10-3	TRBJ1-1
CASSPSAGVQDTQYF	TGTGCCAGCAGCCCCTCAGCGGGAGTACAAGATACGCAGTATTTT	TRBD2	.	TRBV14	TRBJ2-3
CAWTQGMLSYGYTF	TGTGCCTGGACGCAGGGGATGCTTTCATATGGCTACACCTTC	.	.	TRBV30	TRBJ1-2
CASSLNSQGKLYEQYF	TGTGCCAGCAGCTTAAATTCGCAGGGGAAGTTATACGAGCAGTACTTC	.	.	TRBV7-2	TRBJ2-7
CASSLYAAAGYEQYF	TGTGCCAGCAGCTTGTATGCGGCTGCGGGATACGAGCAGTACTTC	.	.	TRBV5-4	TRBJ2-7
CASTSTSGRSTQYF	TGTGCCAGCACAAGTACTAGCGGGAGGAGTACGCAGTATTTT	TRBD2	.	TRBV11-2	TRBJ2-3
CASSLAGDTEAFF	TGCGCCAGCAGCTTGGCAGGGGACACTGAAGCTTTCTTT	.	few	TRBV5-1	TRBJ1-1
CASSRLAGAGQYF	TGTGCCAGCAGCCGACTAGCGGGAGCAGGGCAGTACTTC	TRBD2	.	TRBV5-4	TRBJ2-7
CASSPIQSYQNTYEQYF	TGTGCCAGCAGTCCGATTCAGTCGTACCAAAATACCTACGAGCAGTACTTC	.	.	TRBV28	TRBJ2-7
CASSFLTLTDTQYF	TGTGCCAGCAGTTTTCTGACACTTACAGATACGCAGTATTTT	.	.	TRBV28	TRBJ2-3
CAGQHPNYEQYF	TGTGCCGGACAGCATCCTAACTACGAGCAGTACTTC	.	.	TRBV19	TRBJ2-7
CAISEAGLAGGEQFF	TGTGCCATCAGTGAGGCGGGACTAGCGGGAGGCGAGCAGTTCTTC	TRBD2	.	TRBV10-3	TRBJ2-1
CASSLDRDSKNIQYF	TGTGCCAGCAGCTTAGATAGAGACAGCAAAAACATTCAGTACTTC	.	.	TRBV11-2	TRBJ2-4
CASSQTRDRGETQYF	TGTGCCAGCAGTCAGACCCGGGACAGGGGAGAGACCCAGTACTTC	TRBD1	.	TRBV6-5	TRBJ2-5
CASSSTGGLYGYTF	TGTGCCAGCAGTTCAACAGGGGGCCTGTATGGCTACACCTTC	TRBD1	.	TRBV6-5	TRBJ1-2
CASSYESSYNEQFF	TGTGCCAGCAGTTACGAGAGCTCCTACAATGAGCAGTTCTTC	.	.	TRBV6-5	TRBJ2-1
CASSYLSGGNEQYF	TGTGCCAGCAGTTACTTATCAGGGGGGAACGAGCAGTACTTC	.	.	TRBV6-6	TRBJ2-7
CASSGDPGQGLPYEQYF	TGTGCCAGCAGCGGGGACCCTGGACAGGGGTTACCCTACGAGCAGTACTTC	TRBD1	.	TRBV9	TRBJ2-7
CATHSEPGTEAFF	TGTGCCACTCACTCAGAGCCGGGGACTGAAGCTTTCTTT	.	.	TRBV19	TRBJ1-1
CASSQAREDNEQFF	TGCGCCAGCAGCCAAGCACGGGAGGACAATGAGCAGTTCTTC	TRBD2	.	TRBV4-1	TRBJ2-1
CASGGTSGRAANTGELFF	TGCGCCAGCGGAGGGACTAGCGGGAGGGCCGCGAACACCGGGGAGCTGTTTTTT	TRBD2	.	TRBV5-1	TRBJ2-2
CASSSLLITGQSGGTEAFF	TGTGCCAGCAGTTCGCTCCTTATAACAGGGCAGTCGGGAGGCACTGAAGCTTTCTTT	.	.	TRBV28	TRBJ1-1
CASSSPGQGGGNQPQHF	TGTGCCAGCAGCTCACCGGGACAGGGAGGTGGCAATCAGCCCCAGCATTTT	TRBD1	once	TRBV7-2	TRBJ1-5
CASRTGFSGNTIYF	TGTGCCAGCAGGACAGGATTCTCTGGAAACACCATATATTTT	.	.	TRBV6-6	TRBJ1-3
CASSLRTGEKLFF	TGTGCCAGCAGCTTAAGGACAGGGGAAAAACTGTTTTTT	TRBD1	.	TRBV7-6	TRBJ1-4
CASSPGNNYGYTF	TGTGCCAGCTCACCAGGCAATAACTATGGCTACACCTTC	.	.	TRBV18	TRBJ1-2
CASSLAGTYSYEQYF	TGTGCCAGCTCCCTAGCCGGGACTTACTCCTACGAGCAGTACTTC	.	.	TRBV2	TRBJ2-7
CASSFNRDRVLVGNTIYF	TGTGCCAGCAGTTTTAACCGGGACAGGGTTCTTGTTGGAAACACCATATATTTT	TRBD1	.	TRBV28	TRBJ1-3
CASSLSREISGNTIYF	TGTGCCAGCAGCCTAAGTCGGGAAATCTCTGGAAACACCATATATTTT	.	.	TRBV4-2	TRBJ1-3
CASSGRGTGSGNTIYF	TGTGCCAGCAGCGGAAGGGGAACAGGCTCTGGAAACACCATATATTTT	.	.	TRBV7-8	TRBJ1-3
CAWSVDRDQPQHF	TGTGCCTGGAGTGTCGACAGGGATCAGCCCCAGCATTTT	TRBD1	.	TRBV30	TRBJ1-5
CASSVTSGYNEQFF	TGTGCCAGCAGTGTGACTAGCGGTTACAATGAGCAGTTCTTC	TRBD2	.	TRBV9	TRBJ2-1
CASSYNNEQFF	TGTGCCAGCAGTTATAACAATGAGCAGTTCTTC	.	.	TRBV2	TRBJ2-1
CASSVEGRNYGYTF	TGTGCCAGCAGCGTAGAGGGGCGGAACTATGGCTACACCTTC	.	.	TRBV9	TRBJ1-2
CASSISGQLTYEQYF	TGTGCCAGTAGTATATCGGGACAGTTGACGTACGAGCAGTACTTC	TRBD1	.	TRBV19	TRBJ2-7
CASSQEEGARGGFEDTQYF	TGCGCCAGCAGCCAAGAGGAGGGGGCGCGAGGAGGATTTGAAGATACGCAGTATTTT	.	once	TRBV4-1	TRBJ2-3
CASSLSGGSSYNEQFF	TGTGCCAGCAGCTTAAGCGGGGGGAGCTCCTACAATGAGCAGTTCTTC	TRBD2	.	TRBV7-2	TRBJ2-1
CASATGRGVGETQYF	TGTGCCAGCGCGACGGGACGGGGGGTGGGGGAGACCCAGTACTTC	TRBD2	.	TRBV27	TRBJ2-5
CASSPQLGLALPYGYTF	TGTGCCAGCAGCCCCCAACTAGGTCTAGCTTTGCCTTATGGCTACACCTTC	.	.	TRBV7-2	TRBJ1-2
CASSWGQLNTEAFF	TGTGCCAGCAGCTGGGGACAGTTGAACACTGAAGCTTTCTTT	TRBD1	.	TRBV5-4	TRBJ1-1
CASSPSGSGTDTQYF	TGTGCCAGCAGCCCAAGCGGGAGTGGGACAGATACGCAGTATTTT	TRBD2	.	TRBV7-3	TRBJ2-3
CASSFPGGLAGAPVRFDNEQFF	TGTGCCAGCAGCTTCCCTGGGGGGCTAGCGGGAGCCCCAGTCCGATTCGACAATGAGCAGTTCTTC	TRBD2	.	TRBV7-6	TRBJ2-1
CASSVDPGPGELFF	TGTGCCAGCAGCGTAGATCCAGGCCCCGGGGAGCTGTTTTTT	.	.	TRBV9	TRBJ2-2
CASSGTSTDTQYF	TGTGCCAGCAGTGGGACTAGCACAGATACGCAGTATTTT	.	.	TRBV5-4	TRBJ2-3
CASSPQGQEVEKLFF	TGTGCCAGCTCACCACAGGGACAGGAGGTTGAAAAACTGTTTTTT	TRBD1	.	TRBV18	TRBJ1-4
CASSPTGNTIYF	TGTGCCAGCAGCCCCACCGGGAACACCATATATTTT	.	.	TRBV11-2	TRBJ1-3
CASSLGTANYGYTF	TGTGCCAGCAGTTTGGGGACAGCGAACTATGGCTACACCTTC	TRBD1	.	TRBV6-5	TRBJ1-2
CSVHGTGDNYGYTF	TGCAGCGTTCATGGGACAGGGGATAACTATGGCTACACCTTC	TRBD1	.	TRBV29-1	TRBJ1-2
CATSRDRGGSDTQYF	TGTGCCACCAGCAGAGACCGAGGCGGGTCAGATACGCAGTATTTT	.	.	TRBV15	TRBJ2-3
CASEDRIKVQQYF	TGTGCCAGTGAGGACAGGATTAAGGTGCAGCAGTACTTC	TRBD1	.	TRBV19	TRBJ2-7